The sequence of this TCR beta chain was determined in a study of spatial heterogeneity in lung cancer. A single record per CDR3 protein comes from TCRdb applying MiXCR to the 5' RACE reads. The table records 7,300 or so distinct CDR3 sequences, around 15% of them present only once. Trimming stripped 8 bases from V and 6 bases from J, with 7 bases between. This CDR3 region has 11 residues. In germline, CDR1 is LGHDT, CDR2 YNNKEL (reference sequence). This clonotype was counted many times. Its specificity is unknown. General study results and limits: Tumors with more nonsynonymous mutations had more expanded intratumoral alpha and beta TCRs. The counts of expanded TCRs, ubiquitous and regional, tracked ubiquitous and regional nonsynonymous mutations, respectively.

Time point defined: sample taken at primary tumor resection. This chain connects TRBV3-1 to TRBJ2-2, with D maybe TRBD2 (6 bases). The TCR comes from a female donor with early-stage non-small cell lung cancer. Sequencing used lung tumor tissue, obtained at surgery. The CDR3 loop is CASGGAGELFF. DNA for the CDR3: TGTGCCAGCGGAGGGGCCGGGGAGCTGTTTTTT.